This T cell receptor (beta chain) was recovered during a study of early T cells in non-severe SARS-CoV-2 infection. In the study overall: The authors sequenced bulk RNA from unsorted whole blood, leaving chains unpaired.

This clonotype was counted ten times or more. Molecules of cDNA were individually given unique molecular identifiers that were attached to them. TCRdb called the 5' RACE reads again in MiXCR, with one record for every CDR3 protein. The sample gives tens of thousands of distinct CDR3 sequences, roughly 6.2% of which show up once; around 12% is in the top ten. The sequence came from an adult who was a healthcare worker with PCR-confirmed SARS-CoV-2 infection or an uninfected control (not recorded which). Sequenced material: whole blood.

CDR3 nucleotides: TGTGCCATCAGGGGGTTAGAGAACACTGAAGCTTTCTTT. This sequence encodes CAIRGLENTEAFF. This chain uses TRBV10-3 with TRBJ1-1, with D hard to call. Germline V gives CDR1 ENHRY, CDR2 SYGVKD. The V end was cut by 6 bases, the J end by 1 base, with 9 bases between. CDR3 size: 13 residues.